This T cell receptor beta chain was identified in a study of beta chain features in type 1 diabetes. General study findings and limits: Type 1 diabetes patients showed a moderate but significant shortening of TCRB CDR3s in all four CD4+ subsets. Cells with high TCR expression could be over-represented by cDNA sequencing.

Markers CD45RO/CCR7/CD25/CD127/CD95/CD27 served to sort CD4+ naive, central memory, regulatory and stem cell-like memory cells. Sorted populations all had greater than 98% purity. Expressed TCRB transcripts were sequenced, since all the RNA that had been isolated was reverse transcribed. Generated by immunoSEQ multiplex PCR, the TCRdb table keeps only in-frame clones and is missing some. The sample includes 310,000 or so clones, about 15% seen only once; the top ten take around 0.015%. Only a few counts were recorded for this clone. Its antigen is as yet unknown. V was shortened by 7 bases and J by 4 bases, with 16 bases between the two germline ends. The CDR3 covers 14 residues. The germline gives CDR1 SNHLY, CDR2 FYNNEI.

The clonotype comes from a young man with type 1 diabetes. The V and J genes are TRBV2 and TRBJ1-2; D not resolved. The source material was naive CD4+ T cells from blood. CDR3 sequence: CASTRISDSYGYTF. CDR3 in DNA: TGTGCCAGCACTCGAATTAGTGATAGCTATGGCTACACCTTC.